A selection of T cell receptor beta chains follows, all from one sample in a study of beta chain features in type 1 diabetes. This table comes from immunoSEQ multiplex PCR, and its TCRdb copy is limited to in-frame clones, with some not included. The sample includes approximately 730,000 clones, roughly 12% of them seen just once. Sequences were obtained from naive CD4+ T cells from blood. These TCRs come from a young man with type 1 diabetes. CDR3s include the opening cysteine and the closing phenylalanine or tryptophan. A D gene is named only where the DNA matches it firmly. Only some rows state a clone size, as once, few, many or a class for expanded clones.

size	V	J	D	DNA	CDR3
few	TRBV10-3	TRBJ2-3	TRBD1	TGTGCCATCAGCAGGTGGACAGGGAGCACAGATACGCAGTATTTT	CAISRWTGSTDTQYF
once	TRBV5-1	TRBJ2-1	.	TGCGCCAGCAGCCCGGACAGCAGCTCCTACAATGAGCAGTTCTTC	CASSPDSSSYNEQFF
few	TRBV10-3	TRBJ1-5	.	TGTGCCATCAGTGACGGGGCAAGAGGCAATCAGCCCCAGCATTTT	CAISDGARGNQPQHF
few	TRBV15	TRBJ1-1	.	TGTGCCACCAGCAGGATCGAACTTTACACTGAAGCTTTCTTT	CATSRIELYTEAFF
few	TRBV28	TRBJ1-6	.	TGTGCCAGCACTCCGGGGGCGGGGAATTCACCCCTCCACTTT	CASTPGAGNSPLHF
.	TRBV2	TRBJ1-1	.	TGTGCCAGCCTCGAAGGTGGGGGCGGCTGGGTCACTGAAGCTTTCTTT	CASLEGGGGWVTEAFF
.	TRBV5-6	TRBJ1-5	.	TGTGCCAGCAGCTTATACAGGGAAGGTCAGCCCCAGCATTTT	CASSLYREGQPQHF
few	TRBV7-9	TRBJ2-1	TRBD2	TGTGCCAGCACCGTTACCCAGGGACTACCCTACAATGAGCAGTTCTTC	CASTVTQGLPYNEQFF
few	TRBV19	TRBJ1-2	TRBD1	TGTGCCAGTACCCAACCGACAGGGACGAACTATGGCTACACCTTC	CASTQPTGTNYGYTF
.	TRBV28	TRBJ1-2	.	TGTGCCAGCAGGACATTGGATGGCTACACCTTC	CASRTLDGYTF
.	TRBV30	TRBJ1-2	.	TGTGCCTGGAGTCAATGGGTCTATGGCTACACCTTC	CAWSQWVYGYTF
few	TRBV5-6	TRBJ1-4	TRBD1	TGTGCCAGCAGCTCGGGACAGGCCCGCGAAAAACTGTTTTTT	CASSSGQAREKLFF
.	TRBV6-5	TRBJ1-1	TRBD1	TGTGCCAGCAGTCGGGGACAGGGCGCCACTGAAGCTTTCTTT	CASSRGQGATEAFF
.	TRBV19	TRBJ2-5	TRBD1	TGTGCCAGTATCGACAGGGGACAAGAGACCCAGTACTTC	CASIDRGQETQYF
.	TRBV14	TRBJ2-4	.	TGTGCCAGCAGCCCGGGCAACTCAAACATTCAGTACTTC	CASSPGNSNIQYF
few	TRBV7-9	TRBJ1-4	TRBD1	TGTGCCAGCAGCACGGGACAGCCTAATGAAAAACTGTTTTTT	CASSTGQPNEKLFF
.	TRBV7-9	TRBJ1-1	TRBD1	TGTGCCAGCAGCCCTAGGACAGGGAATATGGCTGAAGCTTTCTTT	CASSPRTGNMAEAFF
.	TRBV19	TRBJ2-3	.	TGTGCCAGTAGTTGGGCTGGTGGGCTTGATACGCAGTATTTT	CASSWAGGLDTQYF
.	TRBV5-4	TRBJ2-7	TRBD1	TGTGCCAGCAGTCGGGACAGGGTTAACGAGCAGTACTTC	CASSRDRVNEQYF
few	TRBV5-1	TRBJ1-2	.	TGCGCCAGCAGCGCGAGGGCAGGGACGGAAAACTATGGCTACACCTTC	CASSARAGTENYGYTF
few	TRBV7-2	TRBJ2-7	.	TGTGCCAGCTTCAAAGGGGGAGGGGGCTCCTACGAGCAGTACTTC	CASFKGGGGSYEQYF
few	TRBV7-9	TRBJ1-2	.	TGTGCCAGCAGCCCCAGGGAGTACTATGGCTACACCTTC	CASSPREYYGYTF
.	TRBV28	TRBJ2-1	.	TGTGCCACGGGGCGGGTAGGTGAGCAGTTCTTC	CATGRVGEQFF
.	TRBV5-4	TRBJ2-7	.	TGTGCCAGCAGCCCGGGGGACATTCCCTACGAGCAGTACTTC	CASSPGDIPYEQYF
few	TRBV30	TRBJ1-2	.	TGTGCCTGGGAAAGTGGTGGCTACACCTTC	CAWESGGYTF
.	TRBV2	TRBJ2-6	.	TGTGCCAGCACTTACGAGGCTGGGGCCAACGTCCTGACTTTC	CASTYEAGANVLTF
few	TRBV5-1	TRBJ2-7	.	TGCGCCAGCAGCTTGGACCTCGAGCAGTACTTC	CASSLDLEQYF
.	TRBV5-1	TRBJ2-1	.	TGCGCCAGCAGCCCCCACTCAGCCTCCTACAATGAGCAGTTCTTC	CASSPHSASYNEQFF
few	TRBV9	TRBJ1-6	.	TGTGCCAGCAGCTCCTGGGTCGAGGGGAATTCACCCCTCCACTTT	CASSSWVEGNSPLHF
few	TRBV6-1	TRBJ2-7	.	TGTGCCAGCAGTGAAGCGTGGCTCAACTCCTACGAGCAGTACTTC	CASSEAWLNSYEQYF
.	TRBV19	TRBJ2-3	.	TGTGCCAGTAGTTTATTAGCGAGCACGCAGTATTTT	CASSLLASTQYF
.	TRBV5-6	TRBJ1-2	.	TGTGCCAGCAGCTTGGACGCAGATGGCTACACCTTC	CASSLDADGYTF
few	TRBV15	TRBJ1-1	.	TGTGCCACCAGCAGAGATTCCTGGGGGAATGAAGCTTTCTTT	CATSRDSWGNEAFF
few	TRBV30	TRBJ1-5	.	TGTGCCTGGAGTAGGGTTTTAGATAATCAGCCCCAGCATTTT	CAWSRVLDNQPQHF
.	TRBV30	TRBJ1-3	TRBD1	TGTGCCTGGAGCACGGACAGGCGCTCTGGAAACACCATATATTTT	CAWSTDRRSGNTIYF
.	TRBV10-3	TRBJ1-2	.	TGTGCCATCACCCAATTAGGGGAAAACTATGGCTACACCTTC	CAITQLGENYGYTF
few	TRBV30	TRBJ1-5	.	TGTGCCTGGAGCTTGAGTAGCAATCAGCCCCAGCATTTT	CAWSLSSNQPQHF
few	TRBV7-9	TRBJ1-2	.	TGTGCCAGCAGCTTTTTATCCGGTGGCTACACCTTC	CASSFLSGGYTF
.	TRBV7-8	TRBJ1-1	TRBD1	TGTGCCAGCAGCCCGGGGGGTGGACAGGGGGTCACTGAAGCTTTCTTT	CASSPGGGQGVTEAFF
.	TRBV4-1	TRBJ2-5	TRBD2	TGCGCCAGCAGCCAAGTAGCGGGGGAGACCCAGTACTTC	CASSQVAGETQYF
.	TRBV2	TRBJ2-4	.	TGTGCCAGCAAGGGGTTGGACAATGGCAAAAACATTCAGTACTTC	CASKGLDNGKNIQYF